This section outlines one T cell receptor (beta chain) sequence together with its context. Its antigen is unidentified. V lost 6 bases, J lost 8 bases, and 5 bases stayed unmatched. CDR1 is SNHLY, CDR2 FYNNEI, per germline. This CDR3 contains 15 residues. Generated by immunoSEQ multiplex PCR, the TCRdb table keeps only in-frame clones and is missing some. The sample carries about 16,000 clones, approximately 85% recorded once. These data are taken from a study of T cell clonotyping in hematopoietic cell transplantation. Study-level findings and limits: Few recipient clonotypes overlapped donors; over 97% were de novo at given depth. Recipient TCR diversity dropped after transplant; expanded clonotypes rose from day 30 to 180. Graft donor and pretransplant recipient Inverse Simpson Index values predicted broader posttransplant TCR diversity.

This clonotype was sampled from a woman in her thirties or forties in good health. Some clones in this sample may be carry-over from other donors' samples. Material: peripheral blood mononuclear cells. V gene TRBV2 combines with J gene TRBJ2-1; 15 positions agree with TRBD2. The CDR3 sequence is CASRRTSGGAHEQFF. DNA for the CDR3: TGTGCCAGCAGAAGGACTAGCGGGGGGGCCCATGAGCAGTTCTTC.